Presented here are 20 T cell receptor beta chains from one specimen sequenced in a study of CD8 T cells in Susac syndrome. The authors reverse transcribed about 0.5 to 1 ug RNA with random hexamers. MiXCR was run by TCRdb on the immunoSEQ multiplex PCR reads, yielding one entry per CDR3 protein. The sample records 150,000 to 200,000 distinct CDR3 sequences, approximately 95% being singletons. Sequencing used CD8+ T cells from PBMCs. All receptors derive from a human donor with multiple sclerosis.

The rearrangement joins TRBV29-1 to TRBJ1-1; D is perhaps TRBD1 (6 bases). CDR1 and CDR2 (germline): SQVTM, ANQGSEA. The CDR3 sequence is 13 residues long. The V gene lost 6 bases and the J gene lost 6 bases, with 17 bases spanning the gap. The CDR3 region is CSVPGQSEPEAFF. CDR3 in DNA: TGCAGCGTGCCCGGACAGAGCGAGCCTGAAGCTTTCTTT. The full variable domain, in which reference TRBV29-1 and TRBJ1-1 provide the parts outside the CDR3, is SAVISQKPSRDICQRGTSLTIQCQVDSQVTMMFWYRQQPGQSLTLIATANQGSEATYESGFVIDKFPISRPNLTFSTLTVSNMSPEDSSIYLCSVPGQSEPEAFFGQGTRLTVV.

This chain uses TRBV2 with TRBJ1-2; D remains ambiguous. The CDR3 loop spans 8 amino acids. Germline CDR1 is SNHLY and CDR2 is FYNNEI. CDR3 protein: CATWGYTF. Written as DNA, the CDR3 is TGTGCTACTTGGGGCTACACCTTC.

J is TRBJ1-6 and V is TRBV5-6, with D possibly TRBD1 on 5 matching bases. V lost 3 bases and J 4 bases, leaving 11 bases between the germline ends. Germline CDR1 SGHDT, CDR2 YYEEEE. The CDR3 totals 15 residues. This CDR3 is CASSSHGGYNSPLHF. The CDR3 DNA reads as TGTGCCAGCAGCTCCCACGGGGGTTATAATTCACCCCTCCACTTT.

The gene calls are TRBV19 and TRBJ2-2, with a weak D call TRBD1 (5 bases). Trimming pared 7 bases from V and 1 base from J, leaving 10 bases between. The CDR3 consists of 14 residues. The germline gives CDR1 LNHDA, CDR2 SQIVND (reference sequence). The CDR3: CASTPRVNTGELFF. The CDR3 DNA is TGTGCCAGTACGCCCAGGGTGAACACCGGGGAGCTGTTTTTT.

The chain is built from TRBV12-3 or TRBV12-4 and TRBJ1-2, with D perhaps matching TRBD1 (6 bases). This CDR3 spans 16 amino acids. Trimming pared 5 bases from V and 4 bases from J, leaving 20 bases between. The CDR3 loop reads CASSTRWRGDIYGYTF. DNA for the CDR3: TGTGCCAGCAGTACCCGGTGGAGGGGGGATATCTATGGCTACACCTTC.

The genes are TRBV9 and TRBJ1-2; 11 bases map to TRBD1. The CDR3 consists of 15 residues. V lost 4 bases and J lost 4; bases outside the gene matches: 6. Germline CDR1 is SGDLS and CDR2 is YYNGEE. The CDR3 spells CASSSGQGAVYGYTF. The CDR3 DNA reads TGTGCCAGCAGCTCCGGACAGGGGGCCGTCTATGGCTACACCTTC.

This clonotype was seen only once. The chain carries TRBV6-1 and TRBJ2-7, with 9 bases identical to TRBD1. The CDR3 sequence is 15 residues long. Germline-derived CDR1 and CDR2 are MNHNS and SASEGT. Germline trimming cut 2 bases from V and 3 bases from J; bases unmatched to any gene: 5. The CDR3 sequence: CASSELGTGIYEQYF. The DNA of the CDR3 is TGTGCCAGCAGTGAATTGGGGACAGGGATCTACGAGCAGTACTTC.

The rearrangement joins TRBV25-1 to TRBJ2-1; TRBD2 agrees at 7 bases. CDR1 MGHDK and CDR2 SYGVNS come from the germline V gene. The CDR3 covers 15 residues. Unmatched junction bases numbered 10, after V lost 9 bases and J lost 2 bases. The CDR3 here is CASREGSSAYNEQFF. CDR3 DNA: TGTGCCAGTAGGGAGGGGTCTAGCGCCTACAATGAGCAGTTCTTC.

This clonotype was picked up one time. This chain joins TRBV3-1 and TRBJ1-1; D not certain. V lost 0 bases to trimming and J lost 1 base, with 9 bases between them. This CDR3 is built from 15 residues. Germline V gives CDR1 LGHDT, CDR2 YNNKEL (reference sequence). The CDR3 sequence is CASSQEVARNTEAFF. The CDR3 nucleotides read TGTGCCAGCAGCCAAGAAGTTGCAAGGAACACTGAAGCTTTCTTT.

This clonotype was counted a single time. The rearrangement joins TRBV19 to TRBJ1-1; no firm D call. The CDR3 runs 14 residues. In germline, CDR1 is LNHDA, CDR2 SQIVND (reference sequence). V was shortened by 4 bases and J by 0 bases, with 9 bases between the two germline ends. The CDR3: CASSRSPVNTEAFF. The CDR3 bases are TGTGCCAGTAGTAGGAGTCCAGTGAACACTGAAGCTTTCTTT.

Here the CDR3 DNA reads TGCAGTGCTATCCGTTCCCTGGCCAAAAACATTCAGTACTTC. It translates to CSAIRSLAKNIQYF. The rearrangement joins TRBV20-1 to TRBJ2-4; D is unresolved. Trimming stripped 4 bases from V and 1 base from J, with 11 bases between. Germline CDR1 and CDR2: DFQATT and SNEGSKA (reference sequence). This CDR3 spans 14 amino acids.

The V gene is TRBV20-1, the J gene TRBJ2-2; D ambiguous. Germline values: CDR1 DFQATT, CDR2 SNEGSKA (reference sequence). This CDR3 spans 15 amino acids. Trimming stripped 0 bases from V and 4 bases from J, with 12 bases between. The DNA of the CDR3 is TGCAGTGCTAGAGATTCTAAGGGATTCACCGGGGAGCTGTTTTTT. Translating it yields CSARDSKGFTGELFF.

This sequence joins TRBV9 and TRBJ2-4, with 7 positions matching TRBD2. The CDR3 covers 16 residues. Germline V gives CDR1 SGDLS, CDR2 YYNGEE. V was clipped by 3 bases and J by 6 bases; unmatched bases: 12. The CDR3, as DNA: TGTGCCAGCAGCGGCCGGGACCGGGGGGTCGGAAACATTCAGTACTTC. Protein product: CASSGRDRGVGNIQYF.

The gene calls are TRBV29-1 and TRBJ2-1; possible D gene TRBD1, 7 bases. Germline V CDR1 and CDR2: SQVTM, ANQGSEA. V was clipped by 0 bases and J by 9 bases, with 21 bases between them. The CDR3 covers 16 residues. The CDR3 region has the DNA TGCAGCGTTGAAGATGGACAGGAATCCGCGCGGGGTGAGCAGTTCTTC. It translates to CSVEDGQESARGEQFF.

The chain combines TRBV3-1 with TRBJ1-1; 11 bases are a match to TRBD1. With 1 base clipped from V and 6 bases from J, the junction kept 1 base outside the gene matches. CDR3 length: 14 residues. The V gene's germline CDR1 is LGHDT and CDR2 YNNKEL (reference sequence). The CDR3 reads CASSQVDRGPEAFF. CDR3 bases: TGTGCCAGCAGCCAAGTGGACAGGGGGCCTGAAGCTTTCTTT.

V usage is TRBV15 and J usage is TRBJ2-5; 8 bases are shared with TRBD1. CDR3 length equals 13 residues. CDR1 is LNHNV and CDR2 is YYDKDF in the germline V gene (reference sequence). V lost 6 bases, J lost 1 base, and 1 base stayed unmatched. In DNA, the CDR3 is TGTGCCACCAGGGACAGGGCCCAAGAGACCCAGTACTTC. Protein: CATRDRAQETQYF.

This clonotype appeared once. The chain employs TRBV29-1 and TRBJ1-1; D not resolved. Trimming pared 4 bases from V and 0 bases from J, leaving 9 bases between. This CDR3 spans 13 amino acids. CDR1 and CDR2 (germline): SQVTM, ANQGSEA. The CDR3 bases are TGCAGCGTTGCTTACGGACTGAACACTGAAGCTTTCTTT. It encodes CSVAYGLNTEAFF. Together with reference TRBV29-1 and TRBJ1-1, the CDR3 gives the full variable domain: SAVISQKPSRDICQRGTSLTIQCQVDSQVTMMFWYRQQPGQSLTLIATANQGSEATYESGFVIDKFPISRPNLTFSTLTVSNMSPEDSSIYLCSVAYGLNTEAFFGQGTRLTVV.

The V call is TRBV4-1, the J call TRBJ2-4, with 9 nucleotides matching TRBD2. CDR1 MGHRA and CDR2 YSYEKL come from the germline V gene. The J segment lost 8 bases and the V segment lost 1 base, leaving 15 bases of the junction unmatched. The CDR3 extends over 18 amino acids. The CDR3 sequence: CASSQVPRRWTSEDIQYF. As DNA, the CDR3 is TGCGCCAGCAGCCAAGTGCCCCGGCGCTGGACTAGCGAGGACATTCAGTACTTC.

V usage is TRBV20-1 and J usage is TRBJ2-1, with D maybe TRBD2 (5 bases). The CDR3 consists of 13 residues. Trimming shortened V by 0 bases and J by 10 bases, and 13 bases separated the two germline ends. CDR1 and CDR2 (germline): DFQATT, SNEGSKA (reference sequence). In nucleotides, the CDR3 is TGCAGTGCTAGAGAGGCCCCGGGCGGGGAGCAGTTCTTC. Its protein is CSAREAPGGEQFF.

The rearrangement joins TRBV28 to TRBJ2-3; 10 bases match TRBD2. This CDR3 has 16 amino acids. Looked up from germline, CDR1 is MDHEN and CDR2 is SYDVKM. V shed 3 bases, J shed 4 bases, and the junction held 7 bases outside the gene matches. CDR3 coding DNA: TGTGCCAGCAGTTTCCCAGCGGGAGGGGGATCAGATACGCAGTATTTT. Its protein product is CASSFPAGGGSDTQYF.